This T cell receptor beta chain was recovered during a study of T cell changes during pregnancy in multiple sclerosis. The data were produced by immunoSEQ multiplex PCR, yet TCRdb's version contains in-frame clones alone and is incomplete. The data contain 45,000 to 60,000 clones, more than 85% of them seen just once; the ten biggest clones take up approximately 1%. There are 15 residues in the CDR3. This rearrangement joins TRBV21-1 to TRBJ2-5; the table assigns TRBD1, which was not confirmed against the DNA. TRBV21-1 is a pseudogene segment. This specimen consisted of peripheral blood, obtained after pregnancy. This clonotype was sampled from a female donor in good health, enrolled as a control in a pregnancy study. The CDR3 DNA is TGTGCCAGCAGCAAAGCGTCTGGGCGCCAAGAGACCCAGTACTTC. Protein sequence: CASSKASGRQETQYF.